This paragraph covers one T cell receptor (beta chain) sequence. What it binds is unknown. The CDR3 spans 13 residues. V dropped 6 bases and J dropped 8 bases, with 19 bases sitting between them. The germline CDR1 and CDR2 sequences are DFQATT and SNEGSKA (reference sequence). Unique molecular identifiers were built into the TCR beta cDNA libraries. One entry per CDR3 protein results from TCRdb running MiXCR on the PCR reads. There are around 500,000 distinct CDR3 sequences in the sample; around a third occur only once, and around 6% lies in the top ten. The data derive from a study of post-analysis software for immune sequencing data. Study at large: Recorded subtypes: relapsing-remitting, secondary progressive, progressive-relapsing; some patients unannotated.

Study-wide points: A few TRBV segments occurring more often in patients than controls included TRBV5-6, TRBV5-1 and TRBV20-1. Samples sharing a preparation batch grouped tightly together when assessed by F measure. Normalized Chao1 diversity was significantly lower in multiple sclerosis patients than in controls.

The sequence was obtained from a girl aged 2 to 17 with multiple sclerosis. The J gene is TRBJ1-2, the V gene TRBV20-1, with TRBD1 as a possible D gene (5 bases). Sequencing input: blood. The CDR3, as DNA: TGCAGTGCCCATAACCCGGGGCTGAGGGGCTACACCTTC. The encoded protein is CSAHNPGLRGYTF.